This T cell receptor beta chain came from a study of human T cells and chemical hapten exposure. General study results and limits: While controls formed fewer of them, expanded TCRs formed significantly more large CDR3 similarity clusters. After DPC sensitization, TCRs above 1 in 1000 frequency showed no change. Alopecia affected the donors, so their immune response may differ from healthy people's.

Time point given: patch test 1, 2 weeks after DPC sensitization. As to treatment: therapeutic diphenylcyclopropenone sensitization with weekly scalp DPC. CDR3 length: 14 amino acids. From germline, CDR1 is SGHVS and CDR2 FQNEAQ. The V and J ends lost 1 base and 7 bases respectively, with 13 bases between them. In TCRdb, the RACE reads were re-called with MiXCR into one record per CDR3 protein. The sample consists of roughly 200,000 distinct CDR3 sequences, around 20% of them appearing once. The sample holds a few counts of this clonotype. The target antigen is unknown. This receptor was taken from a woman aged 45-65 years with alopecia areata. Some clones in this sample may be carry-over from other donors' samples. The chain joins TRBV7-8 to TRBJ1-1; D not certain. This material consisted of whole blood, taken in connection with sensitization to the hapten diphenylcyclopropenone (DPC). The CDR3: CASSLVNGLNEAFF. The CDR3 DNA reads as TGTGCCAGCAGCTTAGTCAACGGTCTGAATGAAGCTTTCTTT.